These 20 T cell receptor beta chains came from one sample sequenced in a study of CD8 T cells in Susac syndrome. RNA totalling roughly 0.5 to 1 ug underwent reverse transcription with random hexamers. Via MiXCR, TCRdb re-called the immunoSEQ multiplex PCR reads, giving one row per CDR3 protein. Of some 300,000 distinct CDR3 sequences in the sample, approximately 85% were seen once. Specimen: CD8+ T cells from PBMCs. These receptor sequences come from a human donor with multiple sclerosis.

This clonotype was seen a handful of times. The chain has TRBV11-2 and TRBJ1-5; D remains unclear. Trimming removed 1 base from V and 4 bases from J, with 11 bases in between. Germline CDR1 is SGHAT and CDR2 is FQNNGV. The length of the CDR3 is 15 residues. The CDR3 coding sequence is TGTGCCAGCAGCTTAGGGTGGAGGGAAAATCAGCCCCAGCATTTT. Amino acids: CASSLGWRENQPQHF. The whole variable domain, remainder taken from reference TRBV11-2 and TRBJ1-5, is EAGVAQSPRYKIIEKRQSVAFWCNPISGHATLYWYQQILGQGPKLLIQFQNNGVVDDSQLPKDRFSAERLKGVDSTLKIQPAKLEDSAVYLCASSLGWRENQPQHFGDGTRLSIL.

The rearrangement links TRBV10-3 to TRBJ2-2; D unresolved. CDR1 ENHRY and CDR2 SYGVKD come from the germline V gene. Between the trimmed V and J ends, which lost 4 bases and 0 bases, there was a span of 15 bases. The CDR3 contains 17 residues. The CDR3 sequence: CAISGDPAYANTGELFF. The CDR3 DNA follows: TGTGCCATCAGTGGGGATCCGGCCTACGCGAACACCGGGGAGCTGTTTTTT.

The chain couples TRBV27 to TRBJ2-7, with 7 bases identical to TRBD1. After removal of 5 bases from V and 5 bases from J, the junction contained 3 bases not matched to a gene. The CDR3 covers 12 residues. Germline V gene data show CDR1 as MNHEY and CDR2 as SMNVEV (reference sequence). Here the CDR3 DNA reads TGTGCCAGCAGTCAGACAGGGAACGAGCAGTACTTC. This encodes CASSQTGNEQYF.

The J gene is TRBJ2-7, the V gene TRBV7-6; 10 nucleotides match TRBD2. CDR1 is SGHVS, CDR2 FNYEAQ, per germline. This CDR3 contains 18 residues. Unmatched junction bases numbered 15, after V lost 5 bases and J lost 2 bases. CDR3 DNA sequence: TGTGCCAGCAGCACAGGCCCTAGCGGGAGTATCGTAGCCTACGAGCAGTACTTC. It specifies CASSTGPSGSIVAYEQYF.

This sequence joins TRBV6-5 and TRBJ1-1; unclear D gene. With 7 bases removed from V and 0 bases from J, the gap between germline ends came to 15 bases. Looked up from germline, CDR1 is MNHEY and CDR2 is SVGAGI. The CDR3 is made up of 15 amino acids. CDR3 sequence: CASTRPGRLNTEAFF. In DNA form, the CDR3 reads TGTGCCAGCACCCGACCTGGCAGATTGAACACTGAAGCTTTCTTT.

V is TRBV6-2 or TRBV6-3 and J is TRBJ2-7; weak D call: TRBD1 (6 bases). Trimming removed 2 bases from V and 4 bases from J, with 15 bases in between. This CDR3 comprises 15 residues. Looked up from germline, CDR1 is MNHEY and CDR2 is SVGEGT. The CDR3 loop reads CASSYTPGTFYEQYF. The CDR3 DNA is TGTGCCAGCAGTTACACCCCTGGGACATTTTACGAGCAGTACTTC.

This chain joins TRBV29-1 and TRBJ1-2, with D possibly matching TRBD1 (6 bases). V was trimmed by 7 bases and J by 6 bases, leaving 18 bases between them. The CDR3 length is 13 residues. Germline V gene lookup returns CDR1 SQVTM and CDR2 ANQGSEA. The CDR3 nucleotides read TGCAGCGCCGCCGGGGGCGGACGGGATGGCTACACCTTC. Protein sequence: CSAAGGGRDGYTF.

V and J are TRBV12-3 or TRBV12-4 and TRBJ2-5; 8 nucleotides line up with TRBD2. This CDR3 is built from 16 residues. Germline trimming cut 6 bases from V and 1 base from J; bases unmatched to any gene: 10. The CDR3 nucleotides read TGTGCCAGCAGCGTAGCGGGAAGCAGCCTCCAAGAGACCCAGTACTTC. Protein sequence: CASSVAGSSLQETQYF.

The rearrangement uses TRBV3-1 and TRBJ2-7; TRBD2 matches at 12 bases. After removal of 1 base from V and 2 bases from J, the junction contained 0 bases not matched to a gene. The V gene's germline CDR1 is LGHDT and CDR2 YNNKEL (reference sequence). The CDR3 extends over 15 amino acids. Here the CDR3 reads CASSQGTSGAYEQYF. The CDR3, as DNA: TGTGCCAGCAGCCAAGGGACTAGCGGGGCCTACGAGCAGTACTTC.

This rearrangement joins TRBV5-5 to TRBJ2-1, with D maybe TRBD1 (6 bases). The CDR3 covers 17 residues. The V gene's germline CDR1 is SGHKS and CDR2 YYEKEE (reference sequence). V lost 4 bases, J lost 3 bases, and 20 bases lay in between. The CDR3 sequence: CASSPNTPWGLYNEQFF. CDR3 bases: TGTGCCAGCAGCCCCAACACCCCCTGGGGGCTCTACAATGAGCAGTTCTTC.

This chain connects TRBV4-1 to TRBJ1-1, with D unclear. Trimming removed 4 bases at V and 0 bases at J, with 9 bases between. Germline V gene data show CDR1 as MGHRA and CDR2 as YSYEKL. The CDR3 loop spans 14 amino acids. This CDR3 is CASSLGSVNTEAFF. For the CDR3, the DNA is TGCGCCAGCAGCCTAGGGAGCGTGAACACTGAAGCTTTCTTT.

This clonotype has a handful of counts. This chain links TRBV7-9 with TRBJ1-1; D unresolved. The CDR3 contains 11 residues. The V end was cut by 6 bases, the J end by 8 bases, with 10 bases between. Germline CDR1 is SEHNR and CDR2 is FQNEAQ (reference sequence). The CDR3 protein is CASSSTGEAFF. The CDR3 coding sequence is TGTGCCAGCAGTTCGACCGGGGAAGCTTTCTTT.

This rearrangement joins TRBV7-2 to TRBJ1-1; D remains unclear. CDR1 and CDR2 from the germline V gene are SGHTA and FQGNSA. The CDR3 is made up of 15 amino acids. V lost 4 bases and J lost 0, with 12 bases in between. CDR3 DNA sequence: TGTGCCAGCAGCTCCCTGACCCGGGTGAACACTGAAGCTTTCTTT. Translated, it gives CASSSLTRVNTEAFF.

The gene calls are TRBV20-1 and TRBJ1-5, with D tentatively TRBD1 (6 bases). The V gene's germline CDR1 is DFQATT and CDR2 SNEGSKA (reference sequence). V was shortened by 1 base and J by 7 bases, with 14 bases between the two germline ends. This CDR3 comprises 14 residues. CDR3 protein: CSARGRGQIQPQHF. The CDR3 coding sequence is TGCAGTGCTAGAGGGCGGGGGCAAATCCAGCCCCAGCATTTT.

The chain has TRBV7-2 and TRBJ1-6; D remains unclear. The V gene lost 6 bases and the J gene lost 0 bases, with 9 bases spanning the gap. The CDR3 runs to 15 residues. Per the germline V gene, CDR1 is SGHTA and CDR2 is FQGNSA. CDR3 sequence reads: CASRPISSYNSPLHF. CDR3 coding DNA: TGTGCCAGCAGGCCGATCAGCTCCTATAATTCACCCCTCCACTTT.

The chain uses TRBV7-9 and TRBJ1-5, with TRBD1 matching 7 bases. This CDR3 contains 14 residues. V gave up 6 bases and J gave up 5 bases; unmatched junction bases: 7. Germline lookup yields CDR1 SEHNR and CDR2 FQNEAQ (reference sequence). The CDR3 nucleotides are TGTGCCAGCAGTCGAGGGACAGCCGATCAGCCCCAGCATTTT. Residues: CASSRGTADQPQHF.

The rearrangement uses TRBV24-1 and TRBJ1-2, with D maybe TRBD1 (6 bases). The CDR3 covers 13 residues. From germline, CDR1 is KGHDR and CDR2 SFDVKD. V was pared by 2 bases and J by 6 bases, with 9 bases between. DNA of the CDR3: TGTGCCACCAGTGATTGGGACACCGATGGCTACACCTTC. Amino acid sequence: CATSDWDTDGYTF.

This clonotype came up a few times. The rearrangement uses TRBV11-3 and TRBJ1-1; 9 bases are shared with TRBD1. After removal of 5 bases from V and 4 bases from J, the junction contained 2 bases not matched to a gene. Per the germline V gene, CDR1 is SGHNT and CDR2 is YENEEA. The CDR3 covers 13 residues. CDR3 sequence: CASSQTGGTEAFF. The CDR3 coding sequence is TGTGCCAGCAGCCAGACAGGGGGCACTGAAGCTTTCTTT.

J is TRBJ2-1 and V is TRBV20-1; 7 nucleotides line up with TRBD2. Per the germline V gene, CDR1 is DFQATT and CDR2 is SNEGSKA (reference sequence). The J segment lost 8 bases and the V segment lost 1 base, leaving 5 bases of the junction unmatched. The CDR3 has 13 residues. The CDR3 nucleotides are TGCAGTGCTAGAGGAGTTAGCGGGCATGAGCAGTTCTTC. Its protein is CSARGVSGHEQFF.

CDR3 DNA sequence: TGTGCCAGCAGTCAATGGACAGGGTTCGAGACCCAGTACTTC. Protein product: CASSQWTGFETQYF. This sequence joins TRBV6-2 or TRBV6-3 and TRBJ2-5; 8 positions agree with TRBD1. The CDR3 has 14 residues. The germline CDR1 and CDR2 sequences are MNHEY and SVGEGT. Trimming took 5 bases from V and 5 from J; bases not matched to a gene: 7.